This passage covers 30 T cell receptor beta chains from one sample sequenced in a study of graft-versus-host responses after intestinal transplantation. TCRdb's copy holds only in-frame clones and misses some; the assay was immunoSEQ multiplex PCR. The sample has roughly 15,000 clones; around 40% are singletons. The source material was alloreactive CD4+ T cells from a mixed lymphocyte reaction culture, sampled before intestinal transplant. Subset: CFSE-low proliferating T cells sorted from approximately 6-day pre-transplant mixed lymphocyte reaction (GvH or HvG direction). The receptors come from a human patient who received an intestinal transplant.

This sequence joins TRBV19 and TRBJ2-3; weak D call: TRBD1 (6 bases). The CDR3 runs 14 residues. Per the germline V gene, CDR1 is LNHDA and CDR2 is SQIVND (reference sequence). Trimming took 7 bases from V and 2 from J, leaving 13 bases between them. The CDR3 loop reads CASNQPGATDTQYF. CDR3 nucleotides: TGTGCCAGTAATCAACCAGGGGCCACAGATACGCAGTATTTT.

This clone was recorded a few times. This chain joins TRBV7-9 and TRBJ1-1; TRBD1 aligns across 7 bases. CDR3 length: 15 amino acids. Germline V gene lookup returns CDR1 SEHNR and CDR2 FQNEAQ (reference sequence). The V gene end was trimmed by 1 base and the J gene end by 1 base; junction bases not matched to a gene: 3. The CDR3 DNA reads TGTGCCAGCAGCTTAGAGGGGGCGAGGAACACTGAAGCTTTCTTT. It encodes CASSLEGARNTEAFF.

In its sample, this clone was seen a few times. This chain uses TRBV7-2 with TRBJ1-1; the D is unclear. Trimming took off 0 bases at V and 1 base at J, with 15 bases between the two ends. The CDR3 extends over 17 amino acids. CDR1 is SGHTA, CDR2 FQGNSA, per germline. The CDR3 bases are TGTGCCAGCAGCTTAGCGCGAGGAAGACCGGGGAACACTGAAGCTTTCTTT. It specifies CASSLARGRPGNTEAFF. The whole variable domain, filled in from reference TRBV7-2 and TRBJ1-1, reads GAGVSQSPSNKVTEKGKDVELRCDPISGHTALYWYRQSLGQGLEFLIYFQGNSAPDKSGLPSDRFSAERTGGSVSTLTIQRTQQEDSAVYLCASSLARGRPGNTEAFFGQGTRLTVV.

CDR3 in amino acids: CASSVGTASTDTQYF. CDR3 nucleotide sequence: TGCGCCAGCAGCGTAGGAACAGCTAGCACAGATACGCAGTATTTT. This rearrangement joins TRBV4-3 to TRBJ2-3; D not certain. The V end lost 5 bases, the J end lost 0 bases, and 12 bases lay between the germline ends. CDR3 size: 15 residues. Germline V CDR1 and CDR2: LGHNA, YSLEER.

This chain connects TRBV7-8 to TRBJ2-5, with 10 bases that match TRBD2. Losses at the gene ends were 1 base for V and 1 base for J; bases not matched to a gene: 3. Germline values: CDR1 SGHVS, CDR2 FQNEAQ. The CDR3 loop spans 16 amino acids. Here the CDR3 reads CASSLGLAGFQETQYF. CDR3 coding DNA: TGTGCCAGCAGCTTAGGACTAGCGGGTTTCCAAGAGACCCAGTACTTC.

V and J are TRBV6-1 and TRBJ2-7; weak D call: TRBD1 (6 bases). Germline CDR1 reads MNHNS; CDR2 reads SASEGT. The V end lost 6 bases, the J end lost 5 bases, and 14 bases lay between the germline ends. This CDR3 is 13 amino acids long. CDR3 bases: TGTGCCAGCAGGATTACAGGGATCAACGAGCAGTACTTC. Translating it yields CASRITGINEQYF.

This chain uses TRBV7-2 with TRBJ1-6; 8 bases fit TRBD1. CDR3 length: 14 amino acids. The germline CDR1 and CDR2 sequences are SGHTA and FQGNSA. V shed 2 bases and J 7 bases; nucleotides not matched to a gene: 1. In DNA, the CDR3 is TGTGCCAGCAGCTTAAGGGACAGGAATTCACCCCTCCACTTT. Amino acid sequence: CASSLRDRNSPLHF.

The chain couples TRBV29-1 to TRBJ2-2; D is possibly TRBD1 (5 bases). V lost 3 bases and J lost 3, with 8 bases in between. Germline CDR1 and CDR2: SQVTM and ANQGSEA. CDR3 length equals 13 residues. CDR3 residues: CSVDDSHTGELFF. The CDR3 coding sequence is TGCAGCGTTGACGACAGTCACACCGGGGAGCTGTTTTTT.

CDR3 sequence (DNA): TGTGCCAGCAGCTTAGATTACCCAGCGGGGCCTTTATACAATGAGCAGTTCTTC. This sequence encodes CASSLDYPAGPLYNEQFF. The V gene is TRBV11-2, the J gene TRBJ2-1; TRBD2 matches at 7 bases. The germline V gene encodes CDR1 SGHAT and CDR2 FQNNGV. V was pared by 0 bases and J by 4 bases, with 12 bases of the junction left unmatched. This CDR3 is built from 18 residues.

This clone showed up just a few times. The chain employs TRBV19 and TRBJ1-1, with no clear D. Deletions cut 2 bases from V and 7 bases from J, with 11 bases between. Germline lookup yields CDR1 LNHDA and CDR2 SQIVND (reference sequence). CDR3 length: 13 residues. The CDR3 coding sequence is TGTGCCAGTAGTATACAGCGGGGTTTTGAAGCTTTCTTT. It yields the protein CASSIQRGFEAFF.

This clone is medium-sized within its sample. The rearrangement joins TRBV10-3 to TRBJ1-4; D call uncertain. The CDR3 has 14 amino acids. With 2 bases removed from V and 0 bases from J, the gap between germline ends came to 4 bases. CDR1 is ENHRY and CDR2 is SYGVKD in the germline V gene. The DNA of the CDR3 is TGTGCCATCAGTGAGCGGGCAACTAATGAAAAACTGTTTTTT. Its protein product is CAISERATNEKLFF.

The chain employs TRBV10-3 and TRBJ1-2, with 8 positions matching TRBD1. CDR3 length equals 15 residues. Germline CDR1 reads ENHRY; CDR2 reads SYGVKD. The V segment lost 7 bases and the J segment 3 bases; nucleotides outside the gene matches: 10. The CDR3 sequence is CAIKGQGRDHYGYTF. CDR3 DNA: TGTGCCATCAAAGGACAGGGAAGGGACCACTATGGCTACACCTTC.

The genes are TRBV5-1 and TRBJ2-7; 7 bases line up with TRBD1. The trim removed 4 bases at V and 4 bases at J, leaving 17 bases unmatched. This CDR3 is built from 17 residues. Germline V CDR1 and CDR2: SGHRS, YFSETQ. This CDR3 reads CASSRWFLSDRPYEQYF. CDR3 DNA sequence: TGCGCCAGCAGCCGGTGGTTCTTATCGGACAGGCCATACGAGCAGTACTTC. Filled out from reference TRBV5-1 and TRBJ2-7, the complete variable domain reads KAGVTQTPRYLIKTRGQQVTLSCSPISGHRSVSWYQQTPGQGLQFLFEYFSETQRNKGNFPGRFSGRQFSNSRSEMNVSTLELGDSALYLCASSRWFLSDRPYEQYFGPGTRLTVT.

A few counts support this clone. This chain joins TRBV7-9 and TRBJ1-1, with TRBD1 matching over 7 bases. The V and J ends lost 5 bases and 1 base, in that order; junction bases with no gene match: 10. CDR3 size: 16 residues. From germline, CDR1 is SEHNR and CDR2 FQNEAQ (reference sequence). The CDR3 coding sequence is TGTGCCAGCAGCCTCGACAGGGCGTCGTGGAACACTGAAGCTTTCTTT. Translating it yields CASSLDRASWNTEAFF.

The CDR3 DNA is TGTGCCAGCAGTCCCCATGACTATGGCTACACCTTC. This gives the protein CASSPHDYGYTF. The J gene is TRBJ1-2, the V gene TRBV2; D gene ambiguous. V lost 5 bases to trimming and J lost 3 bases, with 7 bases between them. Germline CDR1 and CDR2: SNHLY and FYNNEI. The CDR3 loop spans 12 amino acids. Full variable domain (rest looked up from reference TRBV2 and TRBJ1-2): EPEVTQTPSHQVTQMGQEVILRCVPISNHLYFYWYRQILGQKVEFLVSFYNNEISEKSEIFDDQFSVERPDGSNFTLKIRSTKLEDSAMYFCASSPHDYGYTFGSGTRLTVV.

This clone came up a few times. The chain uses TRBV4-3 and TRBJ1-6, with a weak D call TRBD1 (5 bases). Germline loops: CDR1 LGHNA, CDR2 YSLEER. V was cut by 1 base and J by 11 bases, with 15 bases left in between. This CDR3 contains 15 residues. CDR3 DNA: TGCGCCAGCAGCCAAGTGGTCGGGGGGAGTACACCCCTCCACTTT. This sequence encodes CASSQVVGGSTPLHF.

The chain links TRBV19 to TRBJ1-5, with TRBD1 identical over 8 bases. The last part of the DNA fits TRBJ2-3 better; the J call may be wrong. The CDR3 covers 16 residues. Germline V lookup: CDR1 LNHDA, CDR2 SQIVND (reference sequence). The CDR3 sequence: CASSVLRGPSNQPQYF. The CDR3 region has the DNA TGTGCCAGTAGTGTCCTCAGGGGGCCCAGCAATCAGCCCCAGTATTTT.

This clone has just a few counts. The chain has TRBV25-1 and TRBJ1-2, with 8 positions matching TRBD1. The CDR3 runs to 16 residues. Germline trimming cut 3 bases from V and 0 bases from J; bases unmatched to any gene: 6. The germline gives CDR1 MGHDK, CDR2 SYGVNS. CDR3 sequence: CASSDQGAQSNYGYTF. The DNA of the CDR3 is TGTGCCAGCAGTGATCAGGGGGCGCAGTCTAACTATGGCTACACCTTC.

This sequence joins TRBV4-3 and TRBJ2-2; TRBD1 matches at 7 bases. CDR1 and CDR2 from the germline V gene are LGHNA and YSLEER. The J segment lost 6 bases and the V segment lost 2 bases, leaving 3 bases of the junction unmatched. There are 14 residues in the CDR3. The CDR3 is CASSQLTGSGELFF. DNA of the CDR3: TGCGCCAGCAGCCAACTGACAGGGTCCGGGGAGCTGTTTTTT.

The genes are TRBV5-4 and TRBJ2-7; 9 nucleotides match TRBD1. The germline V gene encodes CDR1 SGHNT and CDR2 YYREEE (reference sequence). J gave up 6 bases and V 5 bases, and 3 bases lay outside the gene matches. There are 12 residues in the CDR3. CDR3 nucleotides: TGTGCCAGCAGGGAGACAGGGGGCGAGCAGTACTTC. Protein: CASRETGGEQYF.

This clone was seen a few times. The chain combines TRBV4-3 with TRBJ1-3; no clear D gene. V shed 0 bases and J shed 1 base, with 7 bases lying between them. The CDR3 extends over 15 amino acids. The germline V gene has CDR1 LGHNA and CDR2 YSLEER. The CDR3 bases are TGCGCCAGCAGCCAAGAGGCCCTGTCTGGAAACACCATATATTTT. The encoded protein is CASSQEALSGNTIYF.

This clone was picked up a small number of times. V usage is TRBV27 and J usage is TRBJ1-2, with no clear D. V lost 6 bases, J lost 4 bases, and 9 bases lay in between. The CDR3 is 12 amino acids. Germline CDR1 MNHEY, CDR2 SMNVEV (reference sequence). In DNA, the CDR3 is TGTGCCAGCAGCCCTCGGGGCTATGGCTACACCTTC. Translation gives CASSPRGYGYTF.

This clone qualifies as medium-sized (0.01 to 0.1%). The rearrangement joins TRBV6-6 to TRBJ1-1; 9 nucleotides align to TRBD1. CDR1 and CDR2 from the germline V gene are MNHNY and SVGAGI (reference sequence). The CDR3 is made up of 15 amino acids. Unmatched junction bases numbered 13, after V lost 7 bases and J lost 7 bases. The CDR3 DNA reads TGTGCCAGCATCGTTGGGACAGGGAGATACCTTGAAGCTTTCTTT. As protein: CASIVGTGRYLEAFF.

This clone came up a few times. The rearrangement uses TRBV29-1 and TRBJ1-2; D not certain. V was cut by 5 bases and J by 2 bases, with 9 bases left in between. This CDR3 is 12 amino acids long. Germline values: CDR1 SQVTM, CDR2 ANQGSEA. Here the CDR3 DNA reads TGCAGCGTTTTCTCCCCGAACTATGGCTACACCTTC. Its protein is CSVFSPNYGYTF.

The J gene is TRBJ1-2, the V gene TRBV7-2; weak D call: TRBD1 (5 bases). Germline assignment: CDR1 SGHTA and CDR2 FQGNSA. V lost 5 bases, J lost 4 bases, and 11 bases lay in between. The CDR3 totals 13 residues. CDR3 loop: CASSLTEIYGYTF. The CDR3 coding sequence is TGTGCCAGCAGCCTGACAGAAATCTATGGCTACACCTTC.

This chain links TRBV6-4 with TRBJ2-2; possibly TRBD1 for D (6 bases). The CDR3 runs to 14 residues. Trimming pared 4 bases from V and 4 bases from J, leaving 10 bases between. The germline CDR1 and CDR2 sequences are MRHNA and SNTAGT. The CDR3 protein is CASSGTELTGELFF. The CDR3 coding sequence is TGTGCCAGCAGTGGGACAGAACTCACCGGGGAGCTGTTTTTT.

This sequence joins TRBV30 and TRBJ2-3; D perhaps matches TRBD1 (6 bases). Germline CDR1 GTSNPN, CDR2 SVGIG (reference sequence). This CDR3 has 14 amino acids. V dropped 8 bases and J dropped 3 bases, with 18 bases sitting between them. This chain's CDR3 is CANQVGARTDTQYF. CDR3 DNA sequence: TGTGCCAACCAGGTGGGGGCCCGAACAGATACGCAGTATTTT.

The V gene is TRBV21-1, the J gene TRBJ2-5; the DNA was not compared with TRBD1, the D call given in the table. TRBV21-1 represents a pseudogene. The CDR3 covers 17 residues. CDR3 loop: CASRDRGITLAKETQYF. The CDR3 region has the DNA TGTGCCAGCAGAGACAGGGGTATTACCTTAGCCAAAGAGACCCAGTACTTC.

The chain employs TRBV19 and TRBJ2-3; D perhaps matches TRBD2 (6 bases). Trimming cost V 2 bases and J 6 bases, with 15 bases left between them. Looked up from germline, CDR1 is LNHDA and CDR2 is SQIVND (reference sequence). The CDR3 consists of 15 residues. The CDR3 is CASSIFSAGSDTQYF. The CDR3, as DNA: TGTGCCAGTAGTATATTTAGCGCGGGGAGCGATACGCAGTATTTT. The whole variable domain, remainder taken from reference TRBV19 and TRBJ2-3, is DGGITQSPKYLFRKEGQNVTLSCEQNLNHDAMYWYRQDPGQGLRLIYYSQIVNDFQKGDIAEGYSVSREKKESFPLTVTSAQKNPTAFYLCASSIFSAGSDTQYFGPGTRLTVL.

This chain joins TRBV7-9 and TRBJ1-3; D is uncertain. The CDR3 runs 15 residues. Germline CDR1 SEHNR, CDR2 FQNEAQ (reference sequence). The V end lost 1 base, the J end lost 2 bases, and 9 bases lay between the germline ends. CDR3 loop: CASSLDEVPGNTIYF. Written as DNA, the CDR3 is TGTGCCAGCAGCTTAGATGAGGTCCCTGGAAACACCATATATTTT.